This TCR beta chain was observed in a study of technical replicates of blood from a few donors. The CDR3 length is 13 residues. CDR1 and CDR2 (germline): SQVTM, ANQGSEA. Trimming took 5 bases from V and 0 from J; bases not matched to a gene: 4. TCRdb's copy holds only in-frame clones and misses some; the assay was immunoSEQ multiplex PCR. The top ten clones hold roughly 0.17% of a sample with 60,000 to 70,000 clones, about 98% of them seen once. The sample comprised T cells isolated from PBMCs. The source is a human donor in good health. The V and J genes are TRBV29-1 and TRBJ2-7; TRBD2 agrees at 7 bases. The chain's CDR3 is CSVYTSVSYEQYF. CDR3 nucleotides: TGCAGCGTTTATACTAGCGTCTCCTACGAGCAGTACTTC.